This T cell receptor (beta chain) came from a study of blood T cell repertoires in COVID-19. Turning to the study itself: Samples representing acute and convalescent COVID-19 were sourced from the United States, Italy and Spain. T cells, B-cell-depleted T cells, or PBMCs supplied cDNA or gDNA.

Trimming took 0 bases from V and 8 from J; bases not matched to a gene: 5. The CDR3 runs 14 residues. The V gene's germline CDR1 is LGHNA and CDR2 YSLEER. As handled by the study authors: Amplifying reference gene primers gave estimates of nucleated cell counts. TCRdb's table, derived via immunoSEQ multiplex PCR, lists solely in-frame clones and lacks some. V and J calls and clone size are as listed in that table; D and trimming were resolved from the DNA. The sample lists 150,000 to 200,000 clones; over 80% were seen once. This TCR came from a woman aged 80 or older with active or convalescent COVID-19. This sequence joins TRBV4-3 and TRBJ1-2; 8 nucleotides line up with TRBD1. The sample consisted of peripheral blood. For the CDR3, the DNA is TGCGCCAGCAGCCAAGATCAAGGGGACAGGGGCTACACCTTC. This translates into CASSQDQGDRGYTF.